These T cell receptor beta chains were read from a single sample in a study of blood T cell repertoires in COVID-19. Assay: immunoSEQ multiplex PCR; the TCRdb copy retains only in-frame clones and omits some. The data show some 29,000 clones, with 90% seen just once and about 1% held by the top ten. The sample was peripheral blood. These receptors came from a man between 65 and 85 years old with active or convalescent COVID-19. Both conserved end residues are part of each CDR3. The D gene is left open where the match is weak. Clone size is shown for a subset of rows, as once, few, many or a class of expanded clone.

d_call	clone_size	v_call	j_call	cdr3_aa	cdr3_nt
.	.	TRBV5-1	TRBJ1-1	CASSPQGGLAEAFF	TGCGCCAGCAGCCCGCAGGGAGGGCTCGCTGAAGCTTTCTTT
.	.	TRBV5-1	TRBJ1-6	CASSRGGINSPLHF	TGCGCCAGCAGCCGGGGTGGAATCAATTCACCCCTCCACTTT
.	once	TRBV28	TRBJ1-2	CASSTGNYGYTF	TGTGCCAGCAGTACAGGGAACTATGGCTACACCTTC
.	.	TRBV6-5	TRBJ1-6	CASSTRSYNSPLHF	TGTGCCAGCAGTACACGCTCCTATAATTCACCCCTCCACTTT
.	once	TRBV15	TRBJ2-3	CATSRDERLEAF	TGTGCCACCAGCAGAGACGAAAGGCTTGAGGCCTTT
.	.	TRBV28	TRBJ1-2	CASSLGLPGYTF	TGTGCCAGCAGTTTAGGCCTCCCTGGCTACACCTTC
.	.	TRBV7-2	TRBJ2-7	CASSLGGTYLDEQYF	TGTGCCAGCAGCTTAGGCGGGACGTATTTGGACGAGCAGTACTTC
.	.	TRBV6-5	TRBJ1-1	CASSKLGRPAEAFF	TGTGCCAGCAGTAAGCTGGGGCGGCCGGCTGAAGCTTTCTTT
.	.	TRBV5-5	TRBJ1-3	CASSLAGPPGDTIYF	TGTGCCAGCAGCTTGGCAGGGCCGCCCGGAGACACCATATATTTT
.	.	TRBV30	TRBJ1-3	CAWSARGVAGNTIYF	TGTGCCTGGAGTGCCCGGGGGGTCGCGGGAAACACCATATATTTT
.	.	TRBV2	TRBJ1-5	CASSRTSVSNQPQHF	TGTGCCAGCAGCCGGACAAGCGTTAGCAATCAGCCCCAGCATTTT
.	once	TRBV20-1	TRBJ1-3	CSASRAGLSGNTIYF	TGCAGTGCTAGTCGGGCGGGGCTCTCTGGAAACACCATATATTTT
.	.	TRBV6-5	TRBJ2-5	CATLGGGGETQYF	TGTGCCACCTTGGGAGGGGGTGGAGAGACCCAGTACTTC
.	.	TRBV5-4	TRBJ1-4	CASSLGQGNEKLFF	TGTGCCAGCAGCTTGGGGCAGGGGAATGAAAAACTGTTTTTT
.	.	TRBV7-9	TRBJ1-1	CASSLQGYNTEAFF	TGTGCCAGCAGCTTGCAGGGATACAACACTGAAGCTTTCTTT
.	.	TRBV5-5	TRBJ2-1	CASSSSLGGKQFF	TGTGCCAGCAGCAGCTCACTAGGAGGGAAGCAGTTCTTC
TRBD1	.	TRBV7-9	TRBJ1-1	CASSSFGGQGHTTTEAFF	TGTGCCAGCAGCTCTTTTGGGGGACAGGGCCATACTACTACTGAAGCTTTCTTT
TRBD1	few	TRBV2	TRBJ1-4	CASRRQGAEKLFF	TGTGCCAGCAGAAGACAGGGAGCGGAAAAACTGTTTTTT
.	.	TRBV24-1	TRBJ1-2	CATSAPGNYGYTF	TGTGCCACCAGTGCCCCAGGGAACTATGGCTACACCTTC
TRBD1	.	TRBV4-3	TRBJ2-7	CASSRLQGAGYEQYF	TGCGCCAGCAGCCGCCTACAGGGGGCGGGGTACGAGCAGTACTTC
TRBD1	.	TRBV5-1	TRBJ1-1	CASSLNARTGGTEAFF	TGCGCCAGCAGCTTGAATGCCCGGACAGGGGGAACTGAAGCTTTCTTT
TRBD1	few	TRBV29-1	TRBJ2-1	CSVVRDRGYNEQFF	TGCAGCGTTGTTCGCGACAGGGGGTACAATGAGCAGTTCTTC
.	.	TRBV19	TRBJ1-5	CASSILTGYQPQHF	TGTGCCAGTAGTATACTGACAGGTTATCAGCCCCAGCATTTT
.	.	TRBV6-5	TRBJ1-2	CASSYSRTAYGYTF	TGTGCCAGCAGTTACTCAAGGACTGCTTATGGCTACACCTTC
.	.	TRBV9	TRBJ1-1	CASSAAAGLNTEAFF	TGTGCCAGCAGCGCTGCGGCGGGGTTGAACACTGAAGCTTTCTTT
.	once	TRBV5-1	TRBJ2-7	CASSQDPSRPYEQYF	TGCGCCAGCAGCCAAGACCCCTCTAGGCCCTACGAGCAGTACTTC
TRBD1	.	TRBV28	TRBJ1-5	CASGYRGFEVGNQPQHF	TGTGCCAGCGGCTACAGGGGTTTTGAGGTGGGCAATCAGCCCCAGCATTTT
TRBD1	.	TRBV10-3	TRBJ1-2	CAISTDRGHNYGYTF	TGTGCCATCAGTACGGACAGGGGGCATAACTATGGCTACACCTTC
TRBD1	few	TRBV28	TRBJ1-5	CASSSRSGGFQPQHF	TGTGCCAGCAGTTCCCGTTCAGGGGGCTTTCAGCCCCAGCATTTT
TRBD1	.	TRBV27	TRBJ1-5	CASSKGQGESPQHF	TGTGCCAGCAGTAAGGGACAGGGCGAAAGTCCCCAGCATTTT
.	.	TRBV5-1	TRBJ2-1	CASSTTFRKRDEQFF	TGCGCCAGCAGCACCACCTTTAGAAAGCGGGATGAGCAGTTCTTC
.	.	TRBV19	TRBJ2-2	CASRQDRNTGELFF	TGTGCCAGCCGACAAGATAGGAACACCGGGGAGCTGTTTTTT
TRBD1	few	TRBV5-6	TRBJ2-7	CASSPVGVRGFHEQYF	TGTGCCAGCAGCCCGGTAGGCGTCAGGGGGTTCCACGAGCAGTACTTC
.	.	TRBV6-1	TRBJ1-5	CASSETQGNQPQHF	TGTGCCAGCAGTGAAACTCAGGGGAATCAGCCCCAGCATTTT
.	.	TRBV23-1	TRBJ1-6	CASSQSSSNSPLHF	TGCGCCAGCAGTCAATCATCATCTAATTCACCCCTCCACTTT
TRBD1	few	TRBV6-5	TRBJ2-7	CASSYSRQGKSYEQYF	TGTGCCAGCAGTTACTCCCGACAGGGAAAAAGCTACGAGCAGTACTTC
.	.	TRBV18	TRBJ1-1	CASSPRGNTEAFF	TGTGCCAGCTCACCACGCGGGAACACTGAAGCTTTCTTT
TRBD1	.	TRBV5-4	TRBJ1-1	CASRPDRGRTEAFF	TGTGCCAGCAGACCGGACAGGGGTAGGACTGAAGCTTTCTTT
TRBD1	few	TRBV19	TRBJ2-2	CASRGTGNTGELFF	TGTGCCAGTAGGGGGACAGGGAACACCGGGGAGCTGTTTTTT
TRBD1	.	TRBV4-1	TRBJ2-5	CASSQDAGGRGETQYF	TGCGCCAGCAGCCAAGATGCAGGGGGCAGGGGAGAGACCCAGTACTTC
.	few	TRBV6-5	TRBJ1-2	CASSSKTGNYGYTF	TGTGCCAGCAGTTCCAAGACAGGAAACTATGGCTACACCTTC
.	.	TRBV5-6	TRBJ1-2	CASSSSAFGYTF	TGTGCCAGCAGCTCGTCCGCGTTCGGCTACACCTTC
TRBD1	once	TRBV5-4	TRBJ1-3	CASSVGTGANSGNTIYF	TGTGCCAGCAGCGTGGGGACAGGGGCTAACTCTGGAAACACCATATATTTT
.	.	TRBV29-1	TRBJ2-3	CSVEGTNTSTDTQYF	TGCAGCGTTGAAGGGACTAATACTAGCACAGATACGCAGTATTTT
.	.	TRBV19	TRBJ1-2	CASSIVQGHYGYTF	TGTGCCAGTAGTATAGTCCAGGGGCACTATGGCTACACCTTC
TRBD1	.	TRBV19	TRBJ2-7	CASSIVGGRTYEQYF	TGTGCCAGTAGTATAGTAGGGGGCCGAACCTACGAGCAGTACTTC
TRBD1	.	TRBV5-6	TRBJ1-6	CASRTGRVDSPLHF	TGTGCCAGCAGGACAGGGAGAGTTGATTCACCCCTCCACTTT
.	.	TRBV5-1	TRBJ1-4	CASSITGVTNEKLFF	TGCGCCAGCAGCATCACAGGTGTAACTAATGAAAAACTGTTTTTT